This section outlines one TCR beta chain sequence together with its context. Its antigen has not been determined. No much larger clone is present one base from it, and per-base qualities are unavailable. The cohort comprised 550 to 700 healthy bone marrow donors. Cohort members were all nominally healthy when sampled, although unrecorded immune exposures were likely present. The donor tested CMV seronegative and was one of the 352 seronegative cohort members. A peripheral blood sample was provided by each donor, and peripheral blood mononuclear cells were used for TCR beta sequencing. Genomic DNA was extracted from the blood cell samples with the Qiagen DNeasy Blood Extraction Kit. This entry belongs to a study of cytomegalovirus exposure and HLA in healthy donors (dated by TCRdb to the late 2010s). Regarding the study in general: An earlier analysis of under 600 of the donors reported 276 Gb of sequence data and 117 million unique TCR beta sequences from about 179 million T cells. Four to six DR-DQ haplotypes were handled as single units for association and clustering, since linkage in the cohort was strong. All discovery cohort repertoires had been generated on a single sequencing platform. The T cell repertoires of under 750 subjects were profiled by immunosequencing and related to cytomegalovirus serostatus. In the later analysis, no new phenotypic data were used to find candidate immune exposures; instead, reliance was placed on TCR beta sequences and their occurrence across donors. The study aimed to test whether cataloging public T cell receptors could reveal signatures of past pathogen exposure. In a later genetic analysis, genome-wide SNP genotypes for about three fifths of the roughly 670 donors were used, and that subset was treated as a discovery cohort. Donor age, sex, ethnicity and CMV serostatus were compiled together with the repertoire data. An earlier analysis of 587 of the donors used high-throughput TCR beta sequencing to judge whether each TCR beta V gene segment behaved as functional or pseudogenic. Typing coverage varied by locus: about 629-630 donors for A, B, C, DRB1 and DQB1; 522 for DQA1; nearly 610 for DPA1; 400 to 480 for DPB1. A separate validation cohort of roughly 130 different subjects was used in addition to the approximately 640-subject first cohort. On average, approximately 250,000 unique TCR beta nucleotide sequences were sequenced per donor among some 430 genotyped donors of the cohort, with 15% to 20% of those sequences being non-productive. An early release covering about 600 HLA-typed donors comprised about 310 gigabases of sequencing data and around 80 million unique TCR sequences. In a later analysis, previously published TCR beta repertoires from roughly 710 donors were re-analyzed and high-resolution HLA genotyping was added so that TCR occurrence patterns could be studied. Of the roughly 400 genotyped donors, approximately 82% fell in the genetic ancestry cluster associated with self-reported Caucasian donors. HLA typing included class I and class II loci at four-digit resolution. High-throughput TCR immunosequencing, statistical association of individual TCRs with disease status, and machine learning were combined to predict cytomegalovirus infection status.

CDR3 length: 13 amino acids, cysteine to phenylalanine. The CDR3 DNA has 39 bases and is translated from base 1. Trimming accounts for 8 bases at V and 3 bases at J, while the number of junction bases matched to no gene is 3. Per the germline V gene, SGHTA is the CDR1 and FQGTGA is the CDR2. The paper as a whole reports these results and caveats: The 87-base-pair reads could not distinguish some IMGT-functional V segments, including TRBV6-2 and TRBV6-3, so those segments were excluded. According to a later analysis, most CMV-associated TCR beta chains appeared to be HLA-restricted, and the HLA associations seemed to be driven largely by CMV exposure. A later analysis found that HLA-associated TCR beta chains were more clonally expanded and had lower generation probabilities than equally common non-associated chains. In vitro tests confirmed that three of the cytomegalovirus-associated TCR beta chains recognize cytomegalovirus antigens. The classifier was reported to diagnose cytomegalovirus status with high specificity and sensitivity in both the original and validation cohorts. CMV serostatus was the only immune exposure information available for the cohort. Correlated functional status among segregating V segments might be attributable to linkage disequilibrium, but an unknown experimental factor could not be ruled out. Broadly in line with IMGT annotations, most TCR beta V segments showed up in productive rearrangements about 87% or about 30% of the time in an earlier analysis of 587 of the donors. In the study, 150 to 200 TCR beta chains were listed as associated with cytomegalovirus. A later genetic analysis reported fewer N-insertions in productive TCRs among donors in an Asian-associated ancestry cluster than the approximately 670-donor mean. In a later analysis, the rate of TCR association differed among HLA loci, with DRB1 alleles having the most associated TCRs and HLA-C alleles having the fewest. About 17 rarely observed V segments, including chromosome 9 orphons, were excluded from the earlier analysis of about 600 of the donors because counts were too low. An association between a missense DCLRE1C variant and V-gene and J-gene trimming of TCR beta chains was found in a later genetic analysis and replicated in an independent cohort. A later analysis associated approximately 17,000 TCR beta sequences with specific HLA alleles at a false discovery rate of 0.05. Because HLA typing was missing for some donors at each locus, association tests included only the typed subset. A later analysis reported that several top co-occurrence clusters appeared linked to parvovirus B19, influenza, CMV and Epstein-Barr virus. Presence/absence analyses assumed roughly uniform sequencing depth across donors, an assumption that may not hold. A further reported finding was that TCR beta sequences accurately predicted the HLA-A and HLA-B alleles for most subjects in the first cohort. Most TCR sequences were seen in very few donors, while some public TCRs were found in many individuals. Only TCR beta chains were sequenced in this cohort, and the absence of alpha or paired-chain data limited detectable features. A cluster of highly shared sequence variants was judged likely to be a technical artifact of the sequencing pipeline. The authors suggested that the approach could potentially be generalized to other disease states and immunological phenotypes. Assigning TCR associations to individual alleles was difficult when HLA alleles, especially DR and DQ, strongly co-occurred.

The protocol used for the library was the immunoSEQ multiplex PCR assay. For the multiplex PCR, a mixture combining 60 forward primers for TCR Vbeta segments and 13 reverse primers for TCR Jbeta segments was used. Amplification of the CDR3 region of rearranged TCR beta genes was performed with a multiplex PCR assay on genomic DNA. The amplified TCR beta libraries were sequenced on the Illumina HiSeq System as 87-base-pair reads. Concerning the study's data processing: A later analysis counted about 80 million unique TCR beta chains across the 670 or so repertoires, and 10 million to 11 million of these chains were shared by at least two donors. Raw reads were error-corrected and collapsed into unique sequences with a nearest-neighbor algorithm that merged closely related sequences to remove PCR and sequencing errors. Alignment of CDR3 sequences to IMGT reference sequences was used to assign V, D and J gene segments. For a sequence to be retained, a match of at least six nucleotides was required to both a V gene segment and a J gene segment. A rearrangement was called productive if the CDR3 had no stop codons and remained in frame with V and J, and every other rearrangement was called non-productive. CDR3 was defined by IMGT convention, running from the second conserved V-encoded cysteine to the conserved J-encoded phenylalanine. In an earlier analysis of around 540 of the donors, sequences lacking an unambiguous match to a single V gene segment were excluded. In an earlier analysis of almost 600 of the donors, a V segment was called functional when productive rearrangements were above 56.7%, and segregating when the standard deviation between donors exceeded 5%. A statistical classification framework was built for diagnosing cytomegalovirus status from the catalog of TCR beta chain sequences. A later analysis assigned V and J genes by comparing TCR nucleotide sequences with IMGT/GENE-DB human TR gene sequences. The TCRdist pipeline was used in a later analysis to assign CDR3 sequences and most-parsimonious VDJ recombination scenarios. In a later analysis, each TCR beta chain was defined by its CDR3 amino acid sequence together with its V-gene family, and reads lacking a unique V-gene family were excluded. A later analysis removed 550 to 650 highly shared, low-generation-probability nucleotide sequences to deal with suspected cross-contamination and a sequencing artifact. A later analysis calculated a clonal expansion index for each public chain from normalized within-repertoire ranks of inferred template counts. In a later analysis, generation probabilities were computed with a VDJ recombination model fitted to out-of-frame rearrangements, and the resulting probabilities were checked against IGoR. In a later analysis, hypergeometric tests were used to score TCR-TCR, TCR-HLA and TCR-CMV co-occurrence, with a repertoire-size bias correction applied to TCR pairs. To estimate false discovery rates, a later analysis permuted the HLA or CMV assignments 20 times. In a later analysis, co-occurring TCRs were grouped using DBSCAN, and TCRdist sequence similarity was added for clustering within HLA-allele-positive subsets. Repertoires with fewer than 30,000 or more than 120,000 public chains were left out of co-occurrence clustering, as were five repertoires with anomalous nucleotide sharing. The source is immuneACCESS, and TCRdb retained only in-frame sequences with V and J called. Part of the clones is not carried over; for the studies checked, unresolved V genes explain less than half of this, and the remainder is unexplained. That table supplies the V and J calls and clone size; D and trimming were determined from the DNA. The sample table contains fewer than 150,000 clones; only one count was recorded for about 16% of them. The biggest ten clones account for 1.9% of the sample.

The sample consisted of PBMCs. The sequence derives from a young woman in good health and CMV-seronegative. The V gene is TRBV7-3 and the J gene is TRBJ2-5, and TRBD2 aligns with 10 junction nucleotides. The CDR3 amino acid sequence is: CASASGRKETQYF. The DNA sequence is as follows: TGTGCCAGCGCTAGCGGGAGAAAAGAGACCCAGTACTTC.